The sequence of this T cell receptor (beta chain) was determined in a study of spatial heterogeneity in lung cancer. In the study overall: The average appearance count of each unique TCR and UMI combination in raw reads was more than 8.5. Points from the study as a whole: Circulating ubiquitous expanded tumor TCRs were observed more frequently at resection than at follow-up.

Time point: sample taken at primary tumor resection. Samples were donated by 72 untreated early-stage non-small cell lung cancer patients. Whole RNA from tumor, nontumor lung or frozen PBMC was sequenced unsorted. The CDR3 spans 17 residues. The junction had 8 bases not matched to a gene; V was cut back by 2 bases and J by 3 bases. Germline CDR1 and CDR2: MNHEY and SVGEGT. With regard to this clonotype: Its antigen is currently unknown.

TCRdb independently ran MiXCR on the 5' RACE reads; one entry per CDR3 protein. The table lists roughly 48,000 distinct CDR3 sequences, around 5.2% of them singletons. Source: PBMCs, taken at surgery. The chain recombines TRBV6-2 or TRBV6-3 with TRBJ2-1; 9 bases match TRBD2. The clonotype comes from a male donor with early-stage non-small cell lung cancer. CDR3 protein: CASSYRQTSGFYNEQFF. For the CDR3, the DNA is TGTGCCAGCAGTTACCGTCAGACTAGCGGATTCTACAATGAGCAGTTCTTC.